The rows below give T cell receptor beta chains drawn from one sample of a study of cytomegalovirus exposure and HLA in healthy donors. The method was immunoSEQ multiplex PCR; TCRdb's version includes in-frame clones alone and lacks a portion of them. This table holds about 140,000 clones, just over 70% found once. Sequenced sample: PBMCs. The receptors stem from a woman aged 30 to 39 in good health and CMV-seronegative. The CDR3 runs from the conserved cysteine through the conserved F or W. The order of the fields is J gene, clone size, D gene, V gene, CDR3 DNA, CDR3 protein. A D gene is named only where the DNA matches it firmly. Not every row has a clone size; where given, it reads once, few, many or a size class.

j_call: TRBJ1-5; clone_size: NA; d_call: NA; v_call: TRBV9; cdr3_nt: TGTGCCAGCAGCGTAGGGGCAGGGAATCAGCCCCAGCATTTT; cdr3_aa: CASSVGAGNQPQHF
j_call: TRBJ2-1; clone_size: few; d_call: NA; v_call: TRBV28; cdr3_nt: TGTGCCAGCAGTGATATGACAGGCTCCTACAATGAGCAGTTCTTC; cdr3_aa: CASSDMTGSYNEQFF
j_call: TRBJ2-3; clone_size: NA; d_call: NA; v_call: TRBV11-2; cdr3_nt: TGTGCCAGCAGCTTGCCCCCGGTAACAGATACGCAGTATTTT; cdr3_aa: CASSLPPVTDTQYF
j_call: TRBJ1-1; clone_size: NA; d_call: NA; v_call: TRBV6-6; cdr3_nt: TGTGCCAGCAGTTACGGACAGATGAACACTGAAGCTTTCTTT; cdr3_aa: CASSYGQMNTEAFF
j_call: TRBJ2-1; clone_size: NA; d_call: NA; v_call: TRBV5-4; cdr3_nt: TGTGCCAGCAGCTTGGACTACCACAATGAGCAGTTCTTC; cdr3_aa: CASSLDYHNEQFF
j_call: TRBJ2-7; clone_size: NA; d_call: NA; v_call: TRBV5-1; cdr3_nt: TGCGCCAGCAGTTATGGGGAGCGAACCGGCGAGCAGTACTTC; cdr3_aa: CASSYGERTGEQYF
j_call: TRBJ1-2; clone_size: few; d_call: TRBD1; v_call: TRBV6-6; cdr3_nt: TGTGCCAGCATCAAAGGGGACAGGGGCCTCTATGGCTACACCTTC; cdr3_aa: CASIKGDRGLYGYTF
j_call: TRBJ1-2; clone_size: NA; d_call: TRBD1; v_call: TRBV4-1; cdr3_nt: TGCGCCAGCAGCCAAGCAAGGGACAGTAACATCTATGGCTACACCTTC; cdr3_aa: CASSQARDSNIYGYTF
j_call: TRBJ1-6; clone_size: few; d_call: TRBD1; v_call: TRBV5-1; cdr3_nt: TGCGCCAGCAGCTTGGGACAGGGCCATAATTCACCCCTCCACTTT; cdr3_aa: CASSLGQGHNSPLHF
j_call: TRBJ2-7; clone_size: few; d_call: NA; v_call: TRBV6-1; cdr3_nt: TGTGCCAGCAGCGGGGATCCCTACTACGAGCAGTACTTC; cdr3_aa: CASSGDPYYEQYF
j_call: TRBJ1-1; clone_size: NA; d_call: NA; v_call: TRBV10-3; cdr3_nt: TGTGCCATCAGTGAGTCGACCTTGGGTAGGGGCATGAACACTGAAGCTTTCTTT; cdr3_aa: CAISESTLGRGMNTEAFF
j_call: TRBJ1-2; clone_size: few; d_call: TRBD1; v_call: TRBV29-1; cdr3_nt: TGCAGCGTTGAACTGGGCGGGACAGGGGGCACATCGAACTATGGCTACACCTTC; cdr3_aa: CSVELGGTGGTSNYGYTF
j_call: TRBJ1-2; clone_size: NA; d_call: NA; v_call: TRBV5-1; cdr3_nt: TGCGCCAGCAGCCTCACAGGGTCCTATGGCTACACCTTC; cdr3_aa: CASSLTGSYGYTF
j_call: TRBJ2-1; clone_size: NA; d_call: TRBD1; v_call: TRBV6-1; cdr3_nt: TGTGCCAGCACTGAGGGGGCGCTTGGTGAGCAGTTCTTC; cdr3_aa: CASTEGALGEQFF
j_call: TRBJ1-5; clone_size: NA; d_call: NA; v_call: TRBV30; cdr3_nt: TGTGCCTGGAGTGTAGCAACAGGTTGGGATCAGCCCCAGCATTTT; cdr3_aa: CAWSVATGWDQPQHF
j_call: TRBJ2-5; clone_size: NA; d_call: NA; v_call: TRBV10-3; cdr3_nt: TGTGCCATCAGAGGGGACTCCTTTGACGAGACCCAGTACTTC; cdr3_aa: CAIRGDSFDETQYF
j_call: TRBJ1-2; clone_size: NA; d_call: TRBD1; v_call: TRBV11-2; cdr3_nt: TGTGCCAGCAGCTCAGAAGACAGGGGAGAAGGGATATGGTATGGCTACACCTTC; cdr3_aa: CASSSEDRGEGIWYGYTF
j_call: TRBJ2-7; clone_size: NA; d_call: TRBD2; v_call: TRBV5-4; cdr3_nt: TGTGCCAGCAGCCAAGGACTAGCGGGGACCTACGAGCAGTACTTC; cdr3_aa: CASSQGLAGTYEQYF
j_call: TRBJ2-1; clone_size: once; d_call: NA; v_call: TRBV18; cdr3_nt: TGTGCCAGCTCACCATGGTCCCCCCCCAGTGAGCAGTTCTTC; cdr3_aa: CASSPWSPPSEQFF
j_call: TRBJ2-3; clone_size: few; d_call: TRBD2; v_call: TRBV7-6; cdr3_nt: TGTGCCAGCAGCTTCGGCGTAACTAGCGGGTTTTACACAGATACGCAGTATTTT; cdr3_aa: CASSFGVTSGFYTDTQYF
j_call: TRBJ1-2; clone_size: few; d_call: NA; v_call: TRBV7-9; cdr3_nt: TGTGCCAGCAGCTCCCGCGGAACTAACTATGGCTACACCTTC; cdr3_aa: CASSSRGTNYGYTF
j_call: TRBJ1-2; clone_size: NA; d_call: TRBD1; v_call: TRBV2; cdr3_nt: TGTGCCAACCAGGGACAGAGGGACTATGGCTACACCTTC; cdr3_aa: CANQGQRDYGYTF
j_call: TRBJ1-2; clone_size: NA; d_call: NA; v_call: TRBV7-9; cdr3_nt: TGTGCCAGCAGCTTAGTATCTGGAGGGGTCTATGGCTACACCTTC; cdr3_aa: CASSLVSGGVYGYTF
j_call: TRBJ2-7; clone_size: NA; d_call: TRBD2; v_call: TRBV28; cdr3_nt: TGTGCCAGCAGTTCTAAGGGACTAGCGGGAGACGAGCAGTACTTC; cdr3_aa: CASSSKGLAGDEQYF